This T cell receptor beta chain was sequenced during a study of CD8 T cells in ankylosing spondylitis. In its sample, this clonotype was seen many times. Its specificity is unknown. TCRdb passed the 5' RACE reads through MiXCR, listing each CDR3 protein once. The sample contains around 180,000 distinct CDR3 sequences, roughly 18% of which appear only once. The study's findings and limits: Earlier authors reported some of these motif variants in reactive arthritis synovial fluid and blood. Ankylosing spondylitis blood seemed to carry a telltale TCR beta motif made of under ten highly homologous variants. Disease-linked clones were found to be CD8+ and relatively rare in peripheral blood.

CDR3 length: 14 residues. CDR1 is SGHAT and CDR2 is FQNNGV in the germline V gene. Trimming pared 2 bases from V and 1 base from J, leaving 9 bases between. The receptor's source is a male donor under 35 with ankylosing spondylitis or in good health (not recorded which). Sequenced material: blood, either unsorted or a sorted T cell fraction (not recorded which). This chain links TRBV11-2 with TRBJ2-7; TRBD2 might be the D (6 bases). The CDR3 protein is CASSLFAGSYEQYF. The DNA of the CDR3 is TGTGCCAGCAGCTTATTTGCGGGGTCCTACGAGCAGTACTTC.